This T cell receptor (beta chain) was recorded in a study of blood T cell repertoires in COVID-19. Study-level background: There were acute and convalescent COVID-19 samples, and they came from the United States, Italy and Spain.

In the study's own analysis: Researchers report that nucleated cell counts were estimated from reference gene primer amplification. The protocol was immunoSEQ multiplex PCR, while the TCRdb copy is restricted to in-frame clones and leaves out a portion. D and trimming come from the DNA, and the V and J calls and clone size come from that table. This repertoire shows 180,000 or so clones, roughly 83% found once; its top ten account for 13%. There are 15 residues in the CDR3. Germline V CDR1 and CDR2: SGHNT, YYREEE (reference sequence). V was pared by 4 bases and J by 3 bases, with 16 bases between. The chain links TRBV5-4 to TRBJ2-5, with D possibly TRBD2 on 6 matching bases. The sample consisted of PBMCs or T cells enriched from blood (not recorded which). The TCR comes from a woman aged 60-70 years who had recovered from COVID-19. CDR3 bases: TGTGCCAGCAGCCTACCCGGCGGGACCGAAGAGACCCAGTACTTC. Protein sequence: CASSLPGGTEETQYF.